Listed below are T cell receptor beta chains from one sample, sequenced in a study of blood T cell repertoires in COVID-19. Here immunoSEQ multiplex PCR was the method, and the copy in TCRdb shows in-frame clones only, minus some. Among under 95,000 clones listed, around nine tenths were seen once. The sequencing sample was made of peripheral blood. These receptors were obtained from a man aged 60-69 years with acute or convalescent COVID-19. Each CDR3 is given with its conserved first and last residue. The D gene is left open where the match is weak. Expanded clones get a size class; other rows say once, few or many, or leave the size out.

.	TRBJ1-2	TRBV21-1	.	CASSKIGGQGAGYTF	TGTGCCAGCAGTAAAATTGGAGGACAGGGGGCCGGCTACACCTTC
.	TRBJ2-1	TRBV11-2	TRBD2	CASSLGSGGSYNEQFF	TGTGCCAGCAGCTTAGGTAGCGGGGGGTCCTACAATGAGCAGTTCTTC
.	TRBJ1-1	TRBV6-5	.	CASYQGGETEAFF	TGTGCCAGCTACCAAGGGGGGGAAACTGAAGCTTTCTTT
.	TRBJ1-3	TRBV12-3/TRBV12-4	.	CASGQISGNTIYF	TGTGCCAGCGGACAAATCTCTGGAAACACCATATATTTT
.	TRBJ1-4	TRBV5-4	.	CASSLAATNEKLFF	TGTGCCAGCAGCTTGGCCGCAACTAATGAAAAACTGTTTTTT
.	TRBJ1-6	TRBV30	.	CAWSSGGDNSPLHF	TGTGCCTGGAGTAGCGGGGGGGATAATTCACCCCTCCACTTT
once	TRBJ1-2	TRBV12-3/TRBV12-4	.	CASSLAGASGYTF	TGTGCCAGCAGTTTAGCTGGGGCCTCTGGCTACACCTTC
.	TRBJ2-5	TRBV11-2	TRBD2	CASSLDERGPETQYF	TGTGCCAGCAGCTTAGATGAGCGGGGGCCTGAGACCCAGTACTTC
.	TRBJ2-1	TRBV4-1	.	CASSLAGGFNEQFF	TGCGCCAGCAGCCTTGCCGGGGGATTCAATGAGCAGTTCTTC
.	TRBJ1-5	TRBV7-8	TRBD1	CASSPRTQGQPQHF	TGTGCCAGCAGCCCCAGAACACAGGGGCAGCCCCAGCATTTT
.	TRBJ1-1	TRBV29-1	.	CSGWALNTEAFF	TGCAGCGGGTGGGCGCTGAACACTGAAGCTTTCTTT
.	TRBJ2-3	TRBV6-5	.	CASRPGSTDTQYF	TGTGCCAGCCGGCCGGGAAGCACAGATACGCAGTATTTT
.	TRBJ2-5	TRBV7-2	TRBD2	CASSTRLAGSVSEETQYF	TGTGCCAGCAGCACCCGACTAGCGGGGAGTGTTTCGGAAGAGACCCAGTACTTC
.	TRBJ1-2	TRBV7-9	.	CASSLVRGGEGYTF	TGTGCCAGCAGCTTAGTACGAGGGGGTGAAGGCTACACCTTC
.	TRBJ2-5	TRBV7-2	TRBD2	CASSSSLSSGGPLETQYF	TGTGCCAGCAGCAGCAGTTTGTCTAGCGGGGGGCCTTTGGAGACCCAGTACTTC
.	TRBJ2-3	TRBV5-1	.	CASSLVGSSTDTQYF	TGCGCCAGCAGCCTGGTGGGCTCTAGCACAGATACGCAGTATTTT
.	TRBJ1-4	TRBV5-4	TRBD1	CASSLPQDRGPDEKLFF	TGTGCCAGCAGCTTGCCCCAGGACAGGGGGCCGGACGAAAAACTGTTTTTT
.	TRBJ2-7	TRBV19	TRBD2	CASSPRTSRTYEQYF	TGTGCCAGTAGTCCTAGGACTAGCCGGACCTACGAGCAGTACTTC
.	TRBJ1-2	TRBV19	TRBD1	CASNRDRGNYGYTF	TGTGCCAGCAACCGGGACAGGGGTAACTATGGCTACACCTTC
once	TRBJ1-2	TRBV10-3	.	CAIHEGRQTYGYTF	TGTGCCATCCACGAAGGCAGGCAGACCTATGGCTACACCTTC
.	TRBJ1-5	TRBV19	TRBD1	CASSPRTGKHQPQHF	TGTGCCAGTAGTCCCCGGACAGGGAAGCACCAGCCCCAGCATTTT
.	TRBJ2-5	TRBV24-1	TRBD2	CATSDSGLAGGETQYF	TGTGCCACCAGTGATTCGGGACTAGCGGGGGGGGAGACCCAGTACTTC
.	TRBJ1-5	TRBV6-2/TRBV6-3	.	CASSYEKPGHQPQHF	TGTGCCAGCAGTTACGAGAAGCCTGGGCATCAGCCCCAGCATTTT
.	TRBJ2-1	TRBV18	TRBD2	CASSPGTSALNEQFF	TGTGCCAGCTCACCCGGGACTAGCGCCCTCAATGAGCAGTTCTTC
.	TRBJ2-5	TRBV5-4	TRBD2	CASSSPGGEETQYF	TGTGCCAGCAGTTCGCCGGGGGGGGAGGAGACCCAGTACTTC
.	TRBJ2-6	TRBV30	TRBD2	CALAGDRGANVLTF	TGTGCCTTAGCGGGGGATAGGGGGGCCAACGTCCTGACTTTC
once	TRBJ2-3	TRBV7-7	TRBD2	CASSLTSGARDTQYF	TGTGCCAGCAGCTTAACTAGCGGGGCCAGAGATACGCAGTATTTT
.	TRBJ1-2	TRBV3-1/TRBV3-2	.	CASSQARGFYGYTF	TGTGCCAGCAGCCAAGCCAGGGGATTCTATGGCTACACCTTC
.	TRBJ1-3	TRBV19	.	CASSISGEARDTIYF	TGTGCCAGTAGTATTAGTGGCGAGGCCCGGGATACCATATATTTT
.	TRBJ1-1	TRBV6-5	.	CASRGGTEAFF	TGTGCCAGCCGGGGGGGCACAGAAGCTTTCTTT
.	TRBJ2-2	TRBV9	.	CASSVAPGDRNTGELFF	TGTGCCAGCAGCGTAGCCCCGGGGGACAGAAACACCGGGGAGCTGTTTTTT
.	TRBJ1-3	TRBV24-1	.	CATSGGGADSGNTIYF	TGTGCCACCAGTGGTGGGGGCGCTGACTCTGGAAACACCATATATTTT
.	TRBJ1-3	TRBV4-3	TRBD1	CASSHGTGVGNTIYF	TGCGCCAGCAGCCACGGGACAGGGGTCGGAAACACCATATATTTT
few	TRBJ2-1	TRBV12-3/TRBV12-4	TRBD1	CASRGTGNNEQFF	TGTGCCAGCAGGGGGACAGGGAACAATGAGCAGTTCTTC
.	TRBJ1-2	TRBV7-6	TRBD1	CASSLDPGGVRGYTF	TGTGCCAGCAGCTTAGATCCAGGGGGTGTGCGGGGCTACACCTTC
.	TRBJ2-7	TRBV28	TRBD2	CASSRLAGGRREQYF	TGTGCCAGCAGTCGACTAGCGGGGGGGCGTCGTGAGCAGTACTTC
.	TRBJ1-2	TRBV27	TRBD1	CASTGEQGPYRMKGYTF	TGTGCCAGTACCGGGGAACAGGGGCCATATCGTATGAAGGGCTACACCTTC
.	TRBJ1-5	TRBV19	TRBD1	CARPSGTGGPCRSNQPQHF	TGTGCCAGACCCTCCGGGACAGGGGGACCTTGTAGGAGCAATCAGCCCCAGCATTTT